This TCR beta chain was identified in a study of molecular identifiers for immune sequencing clone quantification. Study-wide findings and caveats: Spiked Jurkat TCR RNA equal to one cell could reportedly be picked out among over 850,000 naive cells.

The CDR3 runs 16 residues. With 2 bases clipped from V and 2 bases from J, the junction kept 5 bases outside the gene matches. CDR1 and CDR2 (germline): KGHDR, SFDVKD. TCRdb re-called the PCR reads through MiXCR, storing one row per CDR3 protein. The sample lists some 100,000 distinct CDR3 sequences; 35% to 40% were seen once. To note about this clonotype: The target antigen is unknown.

As CD8+CD4-CCR7+CD45RA+ cells, naive CD8 T cells were sorted. Input material: naive CD8+ T cells from blood, with Jurkat cell RNA spiked in. Subset meaning: FACS-sorted CD8+CD4-CCR7+CD45RA+ naive T cells. This TCR was recovered from a human donor in good health. Some libraries in this study had Jurkat cell RNA spiked in. The V gene is TRBV24-1, the J gene TRBJ2-7; TRBD2 matches 10 bases. The CDR3 loop is CATSDSETSGPYEQYF. The CDR3 DNA is TGTGCCACCAGTGATTCAGAGACTAGCGGGCCCTACGAGCAGTACTTC.